Each of the 24 T cell receptor beta chains below was sequenced from the same sample in a study of STAT5B mutations in CD4+ large granular lymphocyte leukemia. Some clones are missing from TCRdb's copy, which holds only in-frame ones; the method was immunoSEQ multiplex PCR. The repertoire holds tens of thousands of clones, around 85% seen once, with under 0.4% in the top ten. Material for sequencing was CD4+ T cells from blood buffy coats. All receptors derive from a human donor in good health.

The rearrangement joins TRBV7-9 to TRBJ1-1, with D possibly TRBD1 on 5 matching bases. The length of the CDR3 is 15 residues. The V gene's germline CDR1 is SEHNR and CDR2 FQNEAQ (reference sequence). With 5 bases removed from V and 4 bases from J, the gap between germline ends came to 17 bases. CDR3 region: CASSARGSGGTEAFF. As DNA, the CDR3 is TGTGCCAGCAGCGCCCGTGGCAGCGGGGGCACTGAAGCTTTCTTT.

The chain employs TRBV6-5 and TRBJ2-7; the match to TRBD1 covers 12 bases. Germline CDR1 and CDR2: MNHEY and SVGAGI. This CDR3 has 14 amino acids. V gave up 4 bases and J gave up 5 bases; unmatched junction bases: 3. The CDR3 region is CASSFRDRGHEQYF. In nucleotides, the CDR3 is TGTGCCAGCAGTTTCCGGGACAGGGGGCACGAGCAGTACTTC.

The V gene is TRBV5-1, the J gene TRBJ2-1, with D unclear. V dropped 0 bases and J dropped 0 bases, with 7 bases sitting between them. Per the germline V gene, CDR1 is SGHRS and CDR2 is YFSETQ. CDR3 length: 15 residues. This chain's CDR3 is CASSLAVSSYNEQFF. CDR3 in DNA: TGCGCCAGCAGCTTGGCCGTAAGCTCCTACAATGAGCAGTTCTTC. Together with reference TRBV5-1 and TRBJ2-1, the CDR3 gives the full variable domain: KAGVTQTPRYLIKTRGQQVTLSCSPISGHRSVSWYQQTPGQGLQFLFEYFSETQRNKGNFPGRFSGRQFSNSRSEMNVSTLELGDSALYLCASSLAVSSYNEQFFGPGTRLTVL.

J is TRBJ1-1 and V is TRBV5-8; D ambiguous. This CDR3 comprises 15 residues. The germline V gene encodes CDR1 SGHTS and CDR2 YDEGEE. The ends were cut back, 3 bases at V and 2 bases at J, with 14 bases in the middle. The CDR3, as DNA: TGTGCCAGCAGCTGGGGTGGCAGTAAAAACACTGAAGCTTTCTTT. Residues: CASSWGGSKNTEAFF.

The rearrangement uses TRBV30 and TRBJ1-2; D is ambiguous. The CDR3 totals 12 residues. V was clipped by 3 bases and J by 4 bases, with 9 bases between them. Germline CDR1 GTSNPN, CDR2 SVGIG (reference sequence). CDR3 region: CAWSEQTYGYTF. Here the CDR3 DNA reads TGTGCCTGGAGCGAACAGACCTATGGCTACACCTTC.

This chain connects TRBV12-5 to TRBJ1-3; 7 nucleotides align to TRBD1. V trimming: 5 bases; J trimming: 2 bases; junction bases outside the gene matches: 9. Germline-derived CDR1 and CDR2 are LGHNT and FRNRAP. This CDR3 contains 16 residues. Written as DNA, the CDR3 is TGTGCTAGTGGTCCTGGAGGGCAGGGGGCTGGAAACACCATATATTTT. Encoded protein: CASGPGGQGAGNTIYF.

V usage is TRBV5-8 and J usage is TRBJ1-2, with 7 nucleotides matching TRBD1. This CDR3 is 13 amino acids long. CDR1 and CDR2 (germline): SGHTS, YDEGEE. Unmatched junction bases numbered 7, after V lost 4 bases and J lost 7 bases. The CDR3 region is CASSRLTGFGYTF. DNA for the CDR3: TGTGCCAGCAGCCGCTTGACAGGGTTTGGCTACACCTTC.

The gene calls are TRBV11-2 and TRBJ2-7, with D tentatively TRBD1 (6 bases). Trimming cost V 5 bases and J 3 bases, with 17 bases left between them. The CDR3 is made up of 15 amino acids. Germline V gives CDR1 SGHAT, CDR2 FQNNGV. In DNA, the CDR3 is TGTGCCAGCAGCCACAGGGTAGCAGACCTCTACGAGCAGTACTTC. This sequence encodes CASSHRVADLYEQYF.

The rearrangement joins TRBV5-1 to TRBJ2-5; D not certain. Germline V gene sequence: CDR1 SGHRS, CDR2 YFSETQ. The CDR3 totals 14 residues. Trimming took off 0 bases at V and 2 bases at J, with 8 bases between the two ends. The CDR3 loop reads CASSLARNQETQYF. The CDR3 DNA reads TGCGCCAGCAGCTTGGCCAGGAATCAAGAGACCCAGTACTTC. Based on the CDR3 plus reference TRBV5-1 and TRBJ2-5, the full variable domain is KAGVTQTPRYLIKTRGQQVTLSCSPISGHRSVSWYQQTPGQGLQFLFEYFSETQRNKGNFPGRFSGRQFSNSRSEMNVSTLELGDSALYLCASSLARNQETQYFGPGTRLLVL.

The genes are TRBV7-9 and TRBJ1-2; D is unclear. The CDR3 length is 15 residues. Germline V gene data show CDR1 as SEHNR and CDR2 as FQNEAQ (reference sequence). Trimming cost V 2 bases and J 1 base, with 11 bases left between them. The CDR3 nucleotides are TGTGCCAGCAGCTTATTTGGGGAGGGTAACTATGGCTACACCTTC. The encoded protein is CASSLFGEGNYGYTF.

This clone was counted once. The chain joins TRBV18 to TRBJ1-5; a possible D gene is TRBD1 (5 bases). The CDR3 runs to 15 residues. The germline gives CDR1 KGHSH, CDR2 LQKENI. V was cut by 3 bases and J by 1 base, with 10 bases left in between. The chain's CDR3 is CASSPLGGSNQPQHF. The CDR3, as DNA: TGTGCCAGCTCACCCCTTGGGGGGAGCAATCAGCCCCAGCATTTT. Supplemented by reference TRBV18 and TRBJ1-5, the full variable domain reads NAGVMQNPRHLVRRRGQEARLRCSPMKGHSHVYWYRQLPEEGLKFMVYLQKENIIDESGMPKERFSAEFPKEGPSILRIQQVVRGDSAAYFCASSPLGGSNQPQHFGDGTRLSIL.

The V and J genes are TRBV19 and TRBJ2-1, with D perhaps matching TRBD2 (5 bases). V lost 1 base, J lost 6 bases, and 7 bases lay in between. This CDR3 has 13 amino acids. CDR1 is LNHDA, CDR2 SQIVND, per germline (reference sequence). The CDR3 bases are TGTGCCAGTAGTATAGGACTATTCAATGAGCAGTTCTTC. Residues: CASSIGLFNEQFF.

The gene calls are TRBV5-8 and TRBJ2-5, with D unclear. The CDR3 loop spans 11 amino acids. The V gene lost 0 bases and the J gene lost 4 bases, with 1 base spanning the gap. The germline V gene encodes CDR1 SGHTS and CDR2 YDEGEE. The CDR3, as DNA: TGTGCCAGCAGCTTGGTAGAGACCCAGTACTTC. The encoded protein is CASSLVETQYF.

This chain connects TRBV9 to TRBJ2-3; D tentatively fits TRBD1 or TRBD2 (5 bases each). The CDR3 loop spans 15 amino acids. Germline CDR1 reads SGDLS; CDR2 reads YYNGEE. V gave up 4 bases and J gave up 0 bases, with 12 bases separating them. This CDR3 reads CASSSRDPSTDTQYF. The CDR3 coding sequence is TGTGCCAGCAGCTCCCGGGACCCAAGCACAGATACGCAGTATTTT.

This clone showed up just once. The rearrangement links TRBV29-1 to TRBJ1-1; no firm D call. This CDR3 comprises 13 residues. The germline CDR1 and CDR2 sequences are SQVTM and ANQGSEA. V shed 4 bases and J shed 1 base, with 10 bases lying between them. The CDR3 is CSVVRWTNTEAFF. CDR3 DNA sequence: TGCAGCGTTGTAAGGTGGACGAACACTGAAGCTTTCTTT.

The chain couples TRBV4-3 to TRBJ1-1; D ambiguous. Per germline, CDR1 LGHNA and CDR2 YSLEER. The CDR3 is made up of 17 amino acids. Deletions cut 2 bases from V and 5 bases from J, with 21 bases between. Here the CDR3 DNA reads TGCGCCAGCAGCCAAAATCATGGACTAGATGTGGGGACTGAAGCTTTCTTT. This codes for CASSQNHGLDVGTEAFF.

A few counts support this clone. The chain employs TRBV19 and TRBJ2-7; perhaps TRBD1 as D (5 bases). The CDR3 runs 14 residues. V was clipped by 4 bases and J by 2 bases, with 12 bases between them. In germline, CDR1 is LNHDA, CDR2 SQIVND (reference sequence). This CDR3 reads CASSNGHGTYEQYF. The CDR3 DNA reads TGTGCCAGTAGTAACGGACACGGAACCTACGAGCAGTACTTC.

The chain recombines TRBV30 with TRBJ2-3, with 11 nucleotides matching TRBD2. This CDR3 has 13 residues. The germline V gene encodes CDR1 GTSNPN and CDR2 SVGIG (reference sequence). Trimming cost V 6 bases and J 4 bases; bases outside gene matches: 3. CDR3 protein: CACTSGRADTQYF. CDR3 coding DNA: TGTGCCTGTACTAGCGGGAGAGCAGATACGCAGTATTTT.

This chain joins TRBV10-1 and TRBJ2-3; D assignment may be TRBD1 or TRBD2 (7 bases each). The length of the CDR3 is 18 residues. V was clipped by 4 bases and J by 6 bases, with 26 bases between them. The germline V gene has CDR1 WNHNN and CDR2 SYGVQD (reference sequence). The CDR3 reads CASSASSGGRGDPDTQYF. The CDR3 region has the DNA TGCGCCAGCAGTGCTAGCTCGGGGGGCAGGGGGGATCCGGATACGCAGTATTTT.

The rearrangement joins TRBV18 to TRBJ1-5, with TRBD1 identical over 8 bases. Germline V lookup: CDR1 KGHSH, CDR2 LQKENI. V shed 3 bases and J 0 bases; nucleotides not matched to a gene: 4. The CDR3 contains 16 residues. Written as DNA, the CDR3 is TGTGCCAGCTCACCTCGTGGACAGGGTAGCAATCAGCCCCAGCATTTT. This codes for CASSPRGQGSNQPQHF.

The chain has TRBV28 and TRBJ1-1; 7 nucleotides agree with TRBD1. Trimming at V came to 5 bases and at J to 8 bases, leaving 5 bases not matched to a gene. The germline V gene has CDR1 MDHEN and CDR2 SYDVKM. This CDR3 comprises 12 residues. The CDR3 DNA reads as TGTGCCAGCAGTAGACTGGACAGGGAAGCTTTCTTT. Translating gives CASSRLDREAFF.

The rearrangement joins TRBV30 to TRBJ2-1; 10 nucleotides agree with TRBD2. The CDR3 is 15 residues long. With V trimmed by 1 base and J by 9 bases, 9 bases remained unmatched. Germline CDR1 is GTSNPN and CDR2 is SVGIG (reference sequence). The CDR3 reads CAWSALAGVLGEQFF. Written as DNA, the CDR3 is TGTGCCTGGAGTGCGCTAGCGGGAGTTTTAGGTGAGCAGTTCTTC.

A single count supports this clone. The chain uses TRBV21-1 and TRBJ1-4; the tabulated D call, TRBD1, remains unverified against the DNA. TRBV21-1 is termed a pseudogene. CDR3 length: 15 residues. CDR3 bases: TGTGCCAGCAGCAGCCAGTACGCAACTAATGAAAAACTGTTTTTT. Its translation: CASSSQYATNEKLFF.

The chain joins TRBV30 to TRBJ1-1; D remains ambiguous. This CDR3 contains 13 residues. Germline V lookup: CDR1 GTSNPN, CDR2 SVGIG (reference sequence). Trimming took 6 bases from V and 3 from J, leaving 14 bases between them. The CDR3 DNA reads TGTGCCTGCTTGGTGACGAGTCACACTGAAGCTTTCTTT. This gives the protein CACLVTSHTEAFF.